This T cell receptor (beta chain) was recovered during a study of blood T cells in healthy people across ages. With a J-beta primer mix and a sample-barcoded 5' primer, a second PCR ran about 7 to 12 cycles. Each of the samples gave a minimum of 2.5 million paired-end reads that contained CDR3. TCRdb analysed the 5' RACE reads with MiXCR anew, one entry per CDR3 protein. The profile shows 1.8 million or so distinct CDR3 sequences, roughly two fifths of them singletons. Overall study results and limits: Underestimates were what the diversity estimates from one million T cells were considered to be. Roughly linear age-related decline in beta diversity appeared, significant by age approximately 43.

Trimming left V 2 bases short and J 8 bases short, with 15 bases between. This CDR3 region has 15 residues. Per germline, CDR1 MNHEY and CDR2 SVGEGT. Comment on this clonotype: Its specificity is not known.

The specimen was blood. This chain links TRBV6-2 or TRBV6-3 with TRBJ1-4, with unresolved D. This receptor was identified in a human donor in good health. The CDR3 DNA is TGTGCCAGCAGTTACATGGACGTCCTGGTGGAAAAACTGTTTTTT. This encodes CASSYMDVLVEKLFF.